These 8 T cell receptor beta chains were all obtained from the same sample, sequenced in a study of Ad26.COV2.S vaccination and SARS-CoV-2 variants. Treatment noted: around 19 received Ad26.COV2.S at low or high dose, single or two shots; several received placebo; per-sample allocation not given. Repertoires come from day 63 after the first vaccine or placebo injection. Measured with immunoSEQ multiplex PCR; TCRdb has only the in-frame clones, and not every one. In the table there are roughly 350,000 clones, around 86% of which are singletons. The sample here was peripheral blood, taken in a trial of Ad26.COV2.S vaccine versus placebo. These receptors were collected from a person aged 18-65 years who received the Ad26.COV2.S COVID-19 vaccine or a placebo.

The chain joins TRBV6-5 to TRBJ1-3, with D hard to call. Germline V gene lookup returns CDR1 MNHEY and CDR2 SVGAGI. The germline V and J ends were trimmed by 2 bases and 2 bases, with 7 bases remaining between them. The CDR3 is made up of 14 amino acids. The CDR3 DNA reads TGTGCCAGCAGTTACACAGCAACTGGAAACACCATATATTTT. This gives the protein CASSYTATGNTIYF.

The rearrangement joins TRBV19 to TRBJ1-5; unclear D gene. V was trimmed by 2 bases and J by 4 bases, leaving 15 bases between them. Per the germline V gene, CDR1 is LNHDA and CDR2 is SQIVND (reference sequence). The CDR3 consists of 16 residues. The CDR3 sequence is CASSIRREIMNQPQHF. The CDR3 bases are TGTGCCAGTAGTATACGGCGGGAGATAATGAATCAGCCCCAGCATTTT. Together with reference TRBV19 and TRBJ1-5, the CDR3 gives the full variable domain: DGGITQSPKYLFRKEGQNVTLSCEQNLNHDAMYWYRQDPGQGLRLIYYSQIVNDFQKGDIAEGYSVSREKKESFPLTVTSAQKNPTAFYLCASSIRREIMNQPQHFGDGTRLSIL.

Written as DNA, the CDR3 is TGTGCCAGTAGTCCCCTCCTTCCAGAGGGGTTCACTGAAGCTTTCTTT. Its protein is CASSPLLPEGFTEAFF. J is TRBJ1-1 and V is TRBV19; a weak D match, TRBD1 (5 bases). Trimming removed 5 bases at V and 4 bases at J, with 20 bases between. Germline values: CDR1 LNHDA, CDR2 SQIVND (reference sequence). This CDR3 has 16 amino acids.

The chain carries TRBV10-1 and TRBJ2-7; either TRBD1 or TRBD2 may supply D (5 bases each). Germline assignment: CDR1 WNHNN and CDR2 SYGVQD (reference sequence). The V gene lost 9 bases and the J gene lost 3 bases, with 21 bases spanning the gap. The CDR3 sequence is 15 residues long. CDR3 amino acids: CARREPGRLVYEQYF. Here the CDR3 DNA reads TGCGCCAGGAGGGAACCGGGACGACTCGTCTACGAGCAGTACTTC.

This chain joins TRBV3-1 (or the pseudogene TRBV3-2) and TRBJ1-1; the D gene is possibly TRBD1 (5 bases). V was cut by 4 bases and J by 1 base, with 10 bases left in between. The germline CDR1 and CDR2 sequences are LGHDT and YNNKEL (reference sequence). This CDR3 region has 14 residues. The DNA for the CDR3 is TGTGCCAGCAGCCCGGGACTGCCGAACACTGAAGCTTTCTTT. Amino acids: CASSPGLPNTEAFF.

The chain combines TRBV3-1 (or the pseudogene TRBV3-2) with TRBJ1-1; D remains ambiguous. The CDR3 runs to 14 residues. CDR1 LGHDT and CDR2 YNNKEL come from the germline V gene (reference sequence). The ends were cut back, 2 bases at V and 12 bases at J, with 19 bases in the middle. The CDR3 nucleotides read TGTGCCAGCAGCCAATACCGGGAAGACCCCGAACCTTTCTTT. It encodes CASSQYREDPEPFF.

The chain recombines TRBV12-3 or TRBV12-4 with TRBJ1-2; TRBD1 is a possible D gene (5 bases). CDR3 length: 13 amino acids. V was trimmed by 5 bases and J by 7 bases, leaving 14 bases between them. This CDR3 reads CASSQMARAGYTF. The CDR3 nucleotides read TGTGCCAGCAGTCAAATGGCCAGGGCTGGCTACACCTTC.

This chain links TRBV6-2 or TRBV6-3 with TRBJ2-4; 15 bases align to TRBD2. Germline V gene lookup returns CDR1 MNHEY and CDR2 SVGEGT. The CDR3 is 20 amino acids. The V and J ends lost 3 bases and 2 bases, in that order; junction bases with no gene match: 11. The DNA of the CDR3 is TGTGCCAGCAGTTATCCTGGACTAGCGGGGGGGCCGGGAACCAAAAACATTCAGTACTTC. As protein: CASSYPGLAGGPGTKNIQYF.